Listed here are 3 T cell receptor beta chains from one sample, sequenced in a study of response to subunit inactivated influenza vaccine. One entry per CDR3 protein results from TCRdb running MiXCR on the RT-PCR reads. The data contain about 650,000 distinct CDR3 sequences, about a sixth of them seen just once; the ten biggest clones take up roughly 12%. Here the sequenced sample was PBMCs from blood, taken 11 to 12 days after vaccination. The receptors derive from a man in his fifties who received an inactivated influenza vaccine.

The rearrangement joins TRBV30 to TRBJ2-5; 7 nucleotides align to TRBD1. This CDR3 spans 13 amino acids. The V gene end was trimmed by 2 bases and the J gene end by 3 bases; junction bases not matched to a gene: 3. Germline V gene sequence: CDR1 GTSNPN, CDR2 SVGIG (reference sequence). The CDR3 sequence: CAWSRQGEETQYF. In nucleotides, the CDR3 is TGTGCCTGGAGTAGGCAGGGGGAAGAGACCCAGTACTTC.

As to this clonotype: This may be a read error: a much more frequent sequence differs by one nucleotide. This chain connects TRBV4-2 to TRBJ2-1, with 9 positions matching TRBD2. CDR1 LGHNA and CDR2 YNFKEQ come from the germline V gene. The CDR3 loop spans 17 amino acids. CDR3 sequence: CASSQDWRGLAANDQFF. In nucleotides, the CDR3 is TGTGCCAGCAGCCAAGACTGGAGGGGACTAGCCGCCAATGATCAGTTCTTC.

The table lists this clonotype with a few counts. CDR3 coding DNA: TGCAGTGCCGCAATCGGGACTAGTGGAGGCAATGAGCAGTTCTTC. Protein product: CSAAIGTSGGNEQFF. This rearrangement joins TRBV20-1 to TRBJ2-1; 8 positions match TRBD2. V dropped 6 bases and J dropped 6; count of bases not matched to a gene: 13. This CDR3 is 15 amino acids long. Germline-derived CDR1 and CDR2 are DFQATT and SNEGSKA (reference sequence).